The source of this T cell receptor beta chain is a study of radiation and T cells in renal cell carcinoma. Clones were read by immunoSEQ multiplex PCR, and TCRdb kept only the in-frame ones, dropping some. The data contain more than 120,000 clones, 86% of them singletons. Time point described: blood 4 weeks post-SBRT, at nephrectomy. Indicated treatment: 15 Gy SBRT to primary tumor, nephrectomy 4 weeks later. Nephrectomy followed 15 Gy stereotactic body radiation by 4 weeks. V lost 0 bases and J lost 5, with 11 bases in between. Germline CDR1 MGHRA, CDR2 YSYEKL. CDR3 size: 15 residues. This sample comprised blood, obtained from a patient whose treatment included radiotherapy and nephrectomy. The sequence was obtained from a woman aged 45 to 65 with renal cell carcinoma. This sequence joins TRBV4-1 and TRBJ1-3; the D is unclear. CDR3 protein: CASSQEGQSRNTIYF. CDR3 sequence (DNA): TGCGCCAGCAGCCAAGAGGGTCAGTCCCGAAACACCATATATTTT.